The clone carrying this TCR delta chain was counted only a few times. Its matching antigen is unknown. The protein that TCRdb holds for this DNA derives from a much larger clone and differs from the translated DNA at residue 10, which likely indicates a read error; the protein shown here is translated from the DNA. The entry originates in a study of γδ T cells in repeated Plasmodium falciparum infection. Across the study: Timepoints: baseline, immediately before selected infections, and 21 days after every infection.

Both TRG and TRD chains were sequenced from each sorted sample. TCRdb reprocessed the multiplex PCR reads through CATT. The data show around 50,000 delta-chain clones, roughly 1.9% seen once. Bulk repertoires came from Vgamma9/Vdelta2+ or Vdelta2-negative gammadelta T cells flow-sorted from PBMC. The study's findings and limits: Over time and infection, Vgamma9/Vdelta2+ repertoires remained highly stable and polyclonal. Donors in Mali lived in a small rural village, largely one ethnic group.

The V end lost 0 bases, the J end lost 3 bases, and 31 bases lay between the germline ends. CDR3 length: 21 residues. Germline V gene data show CDR1 as GEAIGNYY and CDR2 as EKD. This chain connects TRDV2 to TRDJ1, with D possibly being TRDD2 or TRDD3 (5 bases each). The J gene is not listed in TCRdb, so it was assigned here from a DNA match to germline. The sample taken for sequencing was gamma-delta T cells from blood. The TCR comes from a pool of human donors (malaria-infected and uninfected, not separated). In nucleotides, the CDR3 is TGTGCCTGTGACACCGGAGAGATCTACCGGGGGCCTACGGGGGGTTCCGATAAACTCATCTTT. Translating it yields CACDTGEIYRGPTGGSDKLIF.